This T cell receptor beta chain originates from a study of CD4 T cells in relation to SARS-CoV-2 and coronaviruses. The CDR3 has 12 residues. V dropped 7 bases and J dropped 9 bases, with 13 bases sitting between them. The unexposed donors gave CD4+ T cells in about 2011-2018, prior to COVID-19. After 10 to 11 days of culture, CD4+ T cells were isolated. Cells permitting, SARS-CoV-2 S/N and four cold-coronavirus spikes were tested on unexposed-donor CD4+ T cells. Sequencing was performed with immunoSEQ multiplex PCR; in TCRdb, only in-frame clones are kept and a portion is missing. The table shows 25,000 or so clones, with around 80% occurring only once. Points on this clone: What it binds is not known.

The receptor was isolated from a human donor in good health. The chain uses TRBV12-3 or TRBV12-4 and TRBJ1-5, with D perhaps matching TRBD1 (5 bases). The sample comprised CD4+ T cells from PBMCs, cultured in vitro. CDR3 sequence: CASTTLGAPQHF. For the CDR3, the DNA is TGTGCCAGCACCACCCTCGGGGCGCCCCAGCATTTT.